The entry below gives a single T cell receptor beta chain sequence along with its context. Antigen: not known. The record originates from a study of T cells in Graves' hyperthyroidism and ophthalmopathy. Study results and caveats: Most thyroid clonotypes that were expanded above 0.001 also turned up in blood.

Amplification yielded TCR beta CDR3 regions, with RNA transcripts as the source. The HTBI primer set drove a first-round RT-PCR of the TCR CDR3. In TCRdb, the multiplex PCR reads were re-called with MiXCR into one record per CDR3 protein. The data contain approximately 520,000 distinct CDR3 sequences, about 24% of them seen just once; the ten biggest clones take up roughly 10%. The CDR3 runs to 14 residues. The germline V gene encodes CDR1 SGHRS and CDR2 YFSETQ. V dropped 3 bases and J dropped 6 bases, with 14 bases sitting between them. The chain uses TRBV5-1 and TRBJ2-3, with D tentatively TRBD2 (6 bases). The source is a woman in her twenties or thirties with Graves' ophthalmopathy. The sample taken for sequencing was blood. The CDR3 sequence: CASSSMEGRDTQYF. As DNA, the CDR3 is TGCGCCAGCAGCTCAATGGAGGGACGGGATACGCAGTATTTT.